The 6 T cell receptor beta chains below all came from one sample that was sequenced in a study of blood T cell repertoires in COVID-19. Clones were read by immunoSEQ multiplex PCR, and TCRdb kept only the in-frame ones, dropping some. The sample comprises roughly 90,000 clones, about 80% of which are singletons, and under 13% rests with the top ten. Sequenced material: peripheral blood. The receptors stem from a woman between 65 and 79 years old with acute or convalescent COVID-19.

The chain couples TRBV6-6 to TRBJ2-7, with TRBD2 as a possible D gene (6 bases). CDR1 is MNHNY and CDR2 is SVGAGI in the germline V gene (reference sequence). Trimming took 5 bases from V and 6 from J, leaving 11 bases between them. This CDR3 has 12 amino acids. Here the CDR3 reads CASSTTRGEQYF. The CDR3 nucleotides read TGTGCCAGCAGTACGACTAGGGGCGAGCAGTACTTC.

This chain joins TRBV4-1 and TRBJ2-2, with D uncertain. Trimming left V 0 bases short and J 0 bases short, with 5 bases between. From germline, CDR1 is MGHRA and CDR2 YSYEKL. The CDR3 consists of 15 residues. For the CDR3, the DNA is TGCGCCAGCAGCCAAGATGCAGCGAACACCGGGGAGCTGTTTTTT. This encodes CASSQDAANTGELFF.

The chain links TRBV19 to TRBJ2-5; TRBD2 agrees at 9 bases. This CDR3 is 15 amino acids long. Trimming took 4 bases from V and 6 from J; bases not matched to a gene: 9. Germline V gene sequence: CDR1 LNHDA, CDR2 SQIVND (reference sequence). The CDR3 sequence: CASSTGTSSFQTQYF. CDR3 coding DNA: TGTGCCAGTAGTACCGGGACTAGCTCCTTCCAGACCCAGTACTTC. Based on the CDR3 plus reference TRBV19 and TRBJ2-5, the full variable domain is DGGITQSPKYLFRKEGQNVTLSCEQNLNHDAMYWYRQDPGQGLRLIYYSQIVNDFQKGDIAEGYSVSREKKESFPLTVTSAQKNPTAFYLCASSTGTSSFQTQYFGPGTRLLVL.

The V and J genes are TRBV10-1 and TRBJ2-1; 11 bases agree with TRBD2. The CDR3 is 16 amino acids. Germline CDR1 is WNHNN and CDR2 is SYGVQD (reference sequence). V was pared by 6 bases and J by 0 bases, with 4 bases of the junction left unmatched. CDR3 region: CASRPSGRYSYNEQFF. The CDR3 DNA reads TGCGCCAGCAGGCCTAGCGGGAGGTACTCCTACAATGAGCAGTTCTTC.

The chain combines TRBV6-1 with TRBJ1-3; 10 nucleotides line up with TRBD1. CDR1 is MNHNS, CDR2 SASEGT, per germline. The CDR3 length is 20 residues. After removal of 4 bases from V and 2 bases from J, the junction contained 17 bases not matched to a gene. The CDR3 loop reads CASSAGQGRFAYPTGNTIYF. In DNA form, the CDR3 reads TGTGCCAGCAGTGCGGGACAGGGGAGGTTCGCGTATCCTACTGGAAACACCATATATTTT.

This rearrangement joins TRBV6-5 to TRBJ2-7, with TRBD2 matching over 14 bases. J gave up 9 bases and V 6 bases, and 7 bases lay outside the gene matches. Germline CDR1 MNHEY, CDR2 SVGAGI. There are 14 residues in the CDR3. The CDR3 bases are TGTGCCAGCAGGCCGGGACTAGCGGGAGAGGGGCAGTACTTC. This encodes CASRPGLAGEGQYF.